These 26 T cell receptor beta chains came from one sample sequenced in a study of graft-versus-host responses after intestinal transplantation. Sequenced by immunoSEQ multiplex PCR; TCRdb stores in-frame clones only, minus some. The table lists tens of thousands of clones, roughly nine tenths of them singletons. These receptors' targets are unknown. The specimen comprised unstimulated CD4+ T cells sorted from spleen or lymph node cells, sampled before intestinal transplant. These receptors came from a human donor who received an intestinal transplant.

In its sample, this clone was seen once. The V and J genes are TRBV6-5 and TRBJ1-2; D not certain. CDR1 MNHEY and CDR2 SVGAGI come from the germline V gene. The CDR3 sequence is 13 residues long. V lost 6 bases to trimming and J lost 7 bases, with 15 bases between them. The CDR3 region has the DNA TGTGCCAGCAGACCGACCCTAGGAGGTGGCTACACCTTC. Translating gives CASRPTLGGGYTF.

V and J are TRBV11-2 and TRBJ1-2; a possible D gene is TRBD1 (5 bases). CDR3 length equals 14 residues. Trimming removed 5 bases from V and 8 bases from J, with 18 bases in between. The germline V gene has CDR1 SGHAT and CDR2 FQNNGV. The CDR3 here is CASSQTVDTVGYTF. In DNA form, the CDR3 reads TGTGCCAGCAGCCAAACGGTGGACACAGTGGGCTACACCTTC.

DNA for the CDR3: TGTGCCAGCAGCCCAGACACTAGCAATCAGCCCCAGCATTTT. Encoded protein: CASSPDTSNQPQHF. The chain employs TRBV7-9 and TRBJ1-5; D is undetermined. Trimming removed 5 bases from V and 0 bases from J, with 8 bases in between. Germline CDR1 and CDR2: SEHNR and FQNEAQ (reference sequence). CDR3 length equals 14 residues.

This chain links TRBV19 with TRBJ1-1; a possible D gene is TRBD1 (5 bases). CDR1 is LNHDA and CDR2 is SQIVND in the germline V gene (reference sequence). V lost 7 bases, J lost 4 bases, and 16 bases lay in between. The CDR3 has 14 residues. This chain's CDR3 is CASIEGQGFTEAFF. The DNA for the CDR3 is TGTGCCAGTATCGAAGGGCAGGGCTTCACTGAAGCTTTCTTT.

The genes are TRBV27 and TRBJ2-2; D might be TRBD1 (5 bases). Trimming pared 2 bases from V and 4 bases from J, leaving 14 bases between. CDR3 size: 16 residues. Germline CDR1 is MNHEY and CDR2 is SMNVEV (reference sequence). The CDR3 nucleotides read TGTGCCAGCAGTTTAATCTGGGGCTGGAGCACCGGGGAGCTGTTTTTT. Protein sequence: CASSLIWGWSTGELFF.

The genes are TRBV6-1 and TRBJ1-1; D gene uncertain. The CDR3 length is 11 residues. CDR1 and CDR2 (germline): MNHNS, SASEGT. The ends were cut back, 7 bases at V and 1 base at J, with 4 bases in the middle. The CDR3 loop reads CASMRNTEAFF. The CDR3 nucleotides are TGTGCCAGCATGCGGAACACTGAAGCTTTCTTT.

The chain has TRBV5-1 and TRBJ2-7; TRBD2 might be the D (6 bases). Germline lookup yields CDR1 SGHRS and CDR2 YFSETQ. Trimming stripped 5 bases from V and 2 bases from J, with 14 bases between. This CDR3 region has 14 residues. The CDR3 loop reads CASRTGTAPYEQYF. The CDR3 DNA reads TGCGCCAGCAGGACCGGGACTGCCCCCTACGAGCAGTACTTC.

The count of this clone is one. The CDR3 DNA sequence: TGTGCCAGCAGCCAAGATCCCGACTCCACCAATGAGCAGTTCTTC. As protein: CASSQDPDSTNEQFF. The genes are TRBV4-2 and TRBJ2-1; no clear D. Germline CDR1 and CDR2: LGHNA and YNFKEQ. Trimming took off 0 bases at V and 6 bases at J, with 12 bases between the two ends. CDR3 size: 15 residues.

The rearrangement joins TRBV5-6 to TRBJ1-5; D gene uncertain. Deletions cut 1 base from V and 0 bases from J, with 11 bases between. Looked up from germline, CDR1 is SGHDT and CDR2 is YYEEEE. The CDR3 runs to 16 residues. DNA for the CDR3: TGTGCCAGCAGCTTGTCCCGGAGTTATAGCAATCAGCCCCAGCATTTT. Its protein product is CASSLSRSYSNQPQHF.

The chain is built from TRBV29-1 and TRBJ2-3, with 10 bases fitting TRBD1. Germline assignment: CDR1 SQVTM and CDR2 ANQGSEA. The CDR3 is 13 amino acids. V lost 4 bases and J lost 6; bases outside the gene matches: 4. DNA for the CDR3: TGCAGCGTTGTTCGACAGGGGGCGGATACGCAGTATTTT. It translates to CSVVRQGADTQYF.

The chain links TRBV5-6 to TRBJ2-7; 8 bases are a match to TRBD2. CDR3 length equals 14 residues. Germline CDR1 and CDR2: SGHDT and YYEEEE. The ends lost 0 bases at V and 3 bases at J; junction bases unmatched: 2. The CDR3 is CASSLAAGGYEQYF. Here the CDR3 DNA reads TGTGCCAGCAGCTTGGCGGCGGGGGGCTACGAGCAGTACTTC.

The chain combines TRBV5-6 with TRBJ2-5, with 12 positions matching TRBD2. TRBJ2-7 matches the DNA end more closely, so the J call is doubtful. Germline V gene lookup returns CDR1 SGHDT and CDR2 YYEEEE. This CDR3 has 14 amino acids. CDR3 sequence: CASSLAGGPYEQYF. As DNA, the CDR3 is TGTGCCAGCAGTCTAGCGGGGGGGCCCTACGAGCAGTACTTC.

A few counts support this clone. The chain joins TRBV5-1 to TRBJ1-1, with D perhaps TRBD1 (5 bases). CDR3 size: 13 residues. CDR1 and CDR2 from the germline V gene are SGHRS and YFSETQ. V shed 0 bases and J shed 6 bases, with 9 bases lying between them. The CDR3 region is CASSLAGGSEAFF. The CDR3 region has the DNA TGCGCCAGCAGCTTGGCCGGGGGGTCTGAAGCTTTCTTT.

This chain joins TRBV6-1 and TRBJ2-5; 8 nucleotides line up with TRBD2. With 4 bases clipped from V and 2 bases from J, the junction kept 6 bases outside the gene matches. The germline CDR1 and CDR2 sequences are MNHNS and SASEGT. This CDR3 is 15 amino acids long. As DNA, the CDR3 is TGTGCCAGCAGTGCCAGACTAGCGAGACAAGAGACCCAGTACTTC. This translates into CASSARLARQETQYF.

CDR3 region: CASSVGWGRLGNTIYF. Written as DNA, the CDR3 is TGTGCCAGCAGCGTAGGTTGGGGGCGGCTTGGAAACACCATATATTTT. The gene calls are TRBV9 and TRBJ1-3; possible D gene TRBD1, 6 bases. V was clipped by 0 bases and J by 3 bases, with 13 bases between them. Germline V gene lookup returns CDR1 SGDLS and CDR2 YYNGEE. The CDR3 totals 16 residues.

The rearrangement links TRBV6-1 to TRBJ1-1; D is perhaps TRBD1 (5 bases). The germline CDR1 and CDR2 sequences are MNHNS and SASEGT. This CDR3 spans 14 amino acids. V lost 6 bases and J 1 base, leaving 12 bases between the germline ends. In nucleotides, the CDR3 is TGTGCCAGCAGAGTCAGGGAAGGGAACACTGAAGCTTTCTTT. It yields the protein CASRVREGNTEAFF.

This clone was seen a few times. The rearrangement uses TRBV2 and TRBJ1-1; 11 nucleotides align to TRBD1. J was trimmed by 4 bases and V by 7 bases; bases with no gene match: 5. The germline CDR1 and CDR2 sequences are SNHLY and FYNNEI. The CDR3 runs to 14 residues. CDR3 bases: TGTGCCAGCACCAAGGACAGGGGGCGCACTGAAGCTTTCTTT. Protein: CASTKDRGRTEAFF. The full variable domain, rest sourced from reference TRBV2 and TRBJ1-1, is EPEVTQTPSHQVTQMGQEVILRCVPISNHLYFYWYRQILGQKVEFLVSFYNNEISEKSEIFDDQFSVERPDGSNFTLKIRSTKLEDSAMYFCASTKDRGRTEAFFGQGTRLTVV.

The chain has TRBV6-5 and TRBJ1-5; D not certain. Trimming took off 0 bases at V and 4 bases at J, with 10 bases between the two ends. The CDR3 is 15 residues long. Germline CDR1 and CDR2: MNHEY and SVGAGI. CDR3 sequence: CASSYSAVPNQPQHF. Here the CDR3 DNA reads TGTGCCAGCAGTTACTCGGCTGTACCTAATCAGCCCCAGCATTTT.

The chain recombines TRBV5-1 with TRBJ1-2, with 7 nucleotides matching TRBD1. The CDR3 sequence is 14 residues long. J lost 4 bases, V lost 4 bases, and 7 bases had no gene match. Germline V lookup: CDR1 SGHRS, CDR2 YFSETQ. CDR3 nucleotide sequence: TGCGCCAGCAGCAAAGACAGGGAGAGCTATGGCTACACCTTC. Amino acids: CASSKDRESYGYTF.

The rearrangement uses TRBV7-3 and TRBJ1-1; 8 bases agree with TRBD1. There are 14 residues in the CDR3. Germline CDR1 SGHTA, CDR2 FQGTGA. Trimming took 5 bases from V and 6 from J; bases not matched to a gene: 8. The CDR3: CASSQATGAAEAFF. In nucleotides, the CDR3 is TGTGCCAGCAGCCAAGCGACAGGGGCCGCTGAAGCTTTCTTT.

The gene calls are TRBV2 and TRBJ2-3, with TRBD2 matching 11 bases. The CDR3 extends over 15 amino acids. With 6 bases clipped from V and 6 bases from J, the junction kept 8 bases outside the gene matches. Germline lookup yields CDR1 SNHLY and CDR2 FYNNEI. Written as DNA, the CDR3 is TGTGCCAGCAGAGATCTAGCGGGGGGTGGGGATACGCAGTATTTT. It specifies CASRDLAGGGDTQYF.

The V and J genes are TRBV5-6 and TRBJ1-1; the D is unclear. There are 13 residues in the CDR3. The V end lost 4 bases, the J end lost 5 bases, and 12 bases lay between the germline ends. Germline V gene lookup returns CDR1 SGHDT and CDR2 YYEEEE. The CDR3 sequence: CASSRRAGTEAFF. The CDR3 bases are TGTGCCAGCAGCCGGAGGGCGGGGACTGAAGCTTTCTTT.

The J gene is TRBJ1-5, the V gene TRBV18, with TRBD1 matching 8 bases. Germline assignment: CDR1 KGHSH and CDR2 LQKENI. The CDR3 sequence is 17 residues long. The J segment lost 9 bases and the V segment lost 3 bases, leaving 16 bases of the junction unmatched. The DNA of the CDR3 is TGTGCCAGCTCACCCCCCGGGACAGGAATGGCTACAGGGCCCCAGCATTTT. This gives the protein CASSPPGTGMATGPQHF.

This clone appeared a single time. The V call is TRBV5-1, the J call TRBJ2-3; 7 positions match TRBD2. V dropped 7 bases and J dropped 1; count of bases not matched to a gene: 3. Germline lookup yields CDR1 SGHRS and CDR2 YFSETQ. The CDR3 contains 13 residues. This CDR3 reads CASAGVGTDTQYF. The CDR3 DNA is TGCGCCAGCGCGGGGGTGGGCACAGATACGCAGTATTTT. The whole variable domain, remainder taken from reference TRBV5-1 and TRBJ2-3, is KAGVTQTPRYLIKTRGQQVTLSCSPISGHRSVSWYQQTPGQGLQFLFEYFSETQRNKGNFPGRFSGRQFSNSRSEMNVSTLELGDSALYLCASAGVGTDTQYFGPGTRLTVL.

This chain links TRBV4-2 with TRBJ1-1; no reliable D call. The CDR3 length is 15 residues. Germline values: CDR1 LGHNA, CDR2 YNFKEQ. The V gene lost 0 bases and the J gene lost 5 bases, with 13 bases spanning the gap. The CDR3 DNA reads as TGTGCCAGCAGCCAAGATCTCGCGGCGGGAACTGAAGCTTTCTTT. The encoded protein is CASSQDLAAGTEAFF.

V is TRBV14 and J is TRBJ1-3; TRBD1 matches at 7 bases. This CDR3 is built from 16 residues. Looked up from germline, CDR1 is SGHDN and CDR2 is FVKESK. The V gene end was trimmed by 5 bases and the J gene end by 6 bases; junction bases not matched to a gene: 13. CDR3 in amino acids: CASSFRTGGKQNTIYF. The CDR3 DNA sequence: TGTGCCAGCAGCTTTCGGACAGGCGGGAAACAAAACACCATATATTTT.